The rows below give T cell receptor beta chains drawn from one sample of a study of blood T cell repertoires in COVID-19. Produced via immunoSEQ multiplex PCR; TCRdb's table is partial and in-frame only. The sample holds tens of thousands of clones, approximately 89% seen once. Sequences were obtained from peripheral blood. All receptors come from a human donor in a cohort sampled during active COVID-19. Each CDR3 is given without its conserved first and last residue.

ASSYSGQGYGYT	TRBV6-2/TRBV6-3	TRBJ1-2
ASSTGTGKWGTEAF	TRBV7-9	TRBJ1-1
ASSPATGGSYEQY	TRBV18	TRBJ2-7
ASSRDISSSYNSPLH	TRBV7-2	TRBJ1-6
ASSQSRLSGFTTDTQY	TRBV4-3	TRBJ2-3
ASSLDSTYEQY	TRBV7-9	TRBJ2-7
ASSFAAGISYEQY	TRBV7-9	TRBJ2-7
ASSLGQGDNEQF	TRBV5-1	TRBJ2-1
ASSPSAVAYNEQF	TRBV6-2/TRBV6-3	TRBJ2-1
ATSDHRLPNQPQH	TRBV24-1	TRBJ1-5
ASTRGVGETQY	TRBV5-4	TRBJ2-5
ASSLYSGVGGYT	TRBV5-1	TRBJ1-2
ASSLAVTENTGELF	TRBV5-1	TRBJ2-2
ASRGGGQPQH	TRBV28	TRBJ1-5
ASSAVRTGSLQPQH	TRBV27	TRBJ1-5
ASSMLGTESYEQY	TRBV27	TRBJ2-7
ASSQDMRMGQGHEQY	TRBV4-3	TRBJ2-7
ASSLVTPGGGRTDTQY	TRBV7-6	TRBJ2-3
ASSEPGSGLEQY	TRBV6-1	TRBJ2-7
ASSQIDRDDYGYT	TRBV5-6	TRBJ1-2
ASSRDSLGTEAF	TRBV10-1	TRBJ1-1
ASSLQGYGYT	TRBV18	TRBJ1-2
ATWTGANTGELF	TRBV10-3	TRBJ2-2
ATSEGDSRNQPQH	TRBV24-1	TRBJ1-5
ASRENQPQH	TRBV2	TRBJ1-5
ASSFSTQETQY	TRBV6-6	TRBJ2-5
ASSNRQGGEKLF	TRBV3-1/TRBV3-2	TRBJ1-4
ASSLPDRAFQPQH	TRBV11-3	TRBJ1-5
ASRRQGTYEQY	TRBV28	TRBJ2-7
ASKLQGPLTGNTIY	TRBV19	TRBJ1-3
ASSRRDRGYEQY	TRBV2	TRBJ2-7
ASSQDKGRMSGGDTQY	TRBV4-3	TRBJ2-3
ASRDSNSPLH	TRBV6-5	TRBJ1-6
ASSPEVNNQPQH	TRBV18	TRBJ1-5
SVVSGDTQY	TRBV29-1	TRBJ2-3
ASSSRFIRTGTGNTEAF	TRBV4-1	TRBJ1-1
ASSKSGTGGHTDTQY	TRBV5-1	TRBJ2-3
ASSVRTGTGSGNTIY	TRBV9	TRBJ1-3
ASGVVIGRAETQY	TRBV2	TRBJ2-5
ASSLGQVYYEQY	TRBV5-1	TRBJ2-7
ASSLGTHYNEQF	TRBV19	TRBJ2-1